This paragraph covers one T cell receptor (beta chain) sequence. No antigen is known for it. The record has no base qualities; no much larger clone is one base away. The listed sequencing device is Illumina HiSeq 1500. TCRdb passed the public sequencing reads through fastp at Q25 and MiXCR, retaining productive beta sequences. Each CDR3 protein appears once, grouped with its most common genes and DNA. Recorded for this sample are hundreds of thousands of distinct CDR3 sequences; 35% of them occurred a single time. The top ten hold around 3% of the sample. The sample belongs to a study of T cell repertoires in cytomegalovirus infection (dated by TCRdb to the late 2010s). Background on the whole study: The HLA type of each donor mattered for the analysis, because public TCR beta signatures pointed to carriage of CMV infection along with the matching HLA type.

The full study reports these points: In the ex vivo response, HLA-C-restricted CMV-specific TCR beta clonotypes were dominant, and in two of eight donors the single most frequent clonotype came from this HLA-C-restricted group. In both this cohort and an independent approximately 370-donor cohort, the cumulative frequency of public TCR beta family members distinguished carriers of CMV infection plus the relevant HLA type.

The CDR3 spans 14 residues, from the cysteine through the phenylalanine. The read is trimmed to its CDR3 DNA, 42 bases read in frame from base 1. At the junction V is shortened by 7 bases and J by 2 bases, with 17 bases in between. Looking up the germline V gene yields CDR1 SQVTM and CDR2 ANQGSEA. The sequence links TRBV29-1 to TRBJ1-1; a confident D gene designation cannot be given. Sequenced input: PBMCs. This clonotype originated in a human donor in good health (CMV status not recorded). Some clones in this sample may be carry-over from other donors' samples. The CDR3 region has the sequence CSGWALLYNTEAFF. The DNA sequence is TGCAGCGGATGGGCGCTCCTCTACAACACTGAAGCTTTCTTT.